Each of the 14 T cell receptor beta chains below was sequenced from the same sample in a study of CD8 T cell repertoires and HIV-1 epitope variants. These TCRs are of unknown antigen specificity. The data were produced by immunoSEQ multiplex PCR, yet TCRdb's version contains in-frame clones alone and is incomplete. The repertoire includes about 5,000 clones, around 63% of them detected once, and 40% to 45% sits in the top ten. Sequencing was performed on cultured CD8+ T cells derived from PBMCs. All receptors come from a male donor with HIV.

The rearrangement links TRBV7-9 to TRBJ2-2; weak D call: TRBD2 (7 bases). Germline CDR1 and CDR2: SEHNR and FQNEAQ (reference sequence). The length of the CDR3 is 17 residues. V was cut by 3 bases and J by 3 bases, with 17 bases left in between. The CDR3 DNA reads as TGTGCCAGCAGCTTCCCGACGGGGGGCGGTCACACCGGGGAGCTGTTTTTT. It codes for CASSFPTGGGHTGELFF.

For this clone: One end of the junction does not line up with germline, which may come from a read error. V is TRBV5-4 and J is TRBJ1-2; 10 bases align to TRBD1. The germline CDR1 and CDR2 sequences are SGHNT and YYREEE (reference sequence). The CDR3 extends over 14 amino acids. This CDR3 is CASSDPGTGVLGAF. The CDR3 DNA reads TGTGCCAGCAGCGATCCCGGGACAGGGGTCCTCGGTGCCTTC.

The gene calls are TRBV5-6 and TRBJ1-1, with no clear D. V was shortened by 0 bases and J by 10 bases, with 10 bases between the two germline ends. From germline, CDR1 is SGHDT and CDR2 YYEEEE. The CDR3 covers 12 residues. DNA for the CDR3: TGTGCCAGCAGCTTGGGTGGAGGTAGAGCTTTCTTT. It encodes CASSLGGGRAFF.

CDR3 region: CASSQTGQGAYEQYF. Here the CDR3 DNA reads TGCGCCAGCAGCCAAACCGGACAGGGGGCCTACGAGCAGTACTTC. The chain is built from TRBV4-1 and TRBJ2-7, with TRBD1 identical over 10 bases. Germline CDR1 is MGHRA and CDR2 is YSYEKL. The CDR3 covers 15 residues. V shed 2 bases, J shed 2 bases, and the junction held 3 bases outside the gene matches.

This clone was observed once. The rearrangement joins TRBV6-6 to TRBJ1-1, with D possibly TRBD1 on 5 matching bases. Germline V gives CDR1 MNHNY, CDR2 SVGAGI (reference sequence). V shed 0 bases and J shed 6 bases, with 14 bases lying between them. The CDR3 extends over 15 amino acids. CDR3 loop: CASSYSGETGAEAFF. CDR3 sequence (DNA): TGTGCCAGCAGTTACTCGGGGGAAACCGGCGCTGAAGCTTTCTTT.

This clone is termed medium-sized. The chain uses TRBV9 and TRBJ2-7; tentative D call: TRBD1 (7 bases). Germline-derived CDR1 and CDR2 are SGDLS and YYNGEE. This CDR3 comprises 14 residues. The germline V and J ends were trimmed by 2 bases and 5 bases, with 14 bases remaining between them. The CDR3 is CASSVSGGMDEQYF. CDR3 nucleotide sequence: TGTGCCAGCAGCGTGTCAGGGGGGATGGACGAGCAGTACTTC.

The chain employs TRBV5-5 and TRBJ1-1; D unclear. The ends were cut back, 0 bases at V and 3 bases at J, with 6 bases in the middle. This CDR3 is 13 amino acids long. Germline lookup yields CDR1 SGHKS and CDR2 YYEKEE (reference sequence). The CDR3 protein is CASSLASDTEAFF. As DNA, the CDR3 is TGTGCCAGCAGCTTGGCCAGCGACACTGAAGCTTTCTTT.

The rearrangement links TRBV9 to TRBJ2-1; TRBD2 matches 11 bases. V trimming: 2 bases; J trimming: 8 bases; junction bases outside the gene matches: 3. This CDR3 is built from 14 residues. In germline, CDR1 is SGDLS, CDR2 YYNGEE. CDR3 loop: CASSVLAGGYEQFF. The DNA for the CDR3 is TGTGCCAGCAGCGTTCTAGCGGGGGGCTATGAGCAGTTCTTC.

The chain links TRBV7-3 to TRBJ2-7; possibly TRBD2 for D (7 bases). V was pared by 3 bases and J by 7 bases, with 22 bases between. The germline V gene encodes CDR1 SGHTA and CDR2 FQGTGA. This CDR3 is built from 16 residues. The CDR3 region has the DNA TGTGCCAGCAGCTTGGACGGAGGGGGAGGGATGAGTGAGCAGTACTTC. Protein product: CASSLDGGGGMSEQYF.

This clone ranks as large. This sequence joins TRBV4-3 and TRBJ1-4, with D hard to call. V dropped 0 bases and J dropped 0 bases, with 17 bases sitting between them. The CDR3 contains 19 residues. Per the germline V gene, CDR1 is LGHNA and CDR2 is YSLEER. CDR3 loop: CASSQDSTGNIATNEKLFF. CDR3 DNA sequence: TGCGCCAGCAGCCAAGATTCAACGGGGAACATTGCAACTAATGAAAAACTGTTTTTT.

V usage is TRBV6-1 and J usage is TRBJ2-2; D unclear. The V end lost 1 base, the J end lost 3 bases, and 3 bases lay between the germline ends. The CDR3 length is 13 residues. Germline V CDR1 and CDR2: MNHNS, SASEGT. The CDR3 sequence: CASSEGDTGELFF. CDR3 nucleotides: TGTGCCAGCAGTGAAGGGGACACCGGGGAGCTGTTTTTT.

The rearrangement uses TRBV6-5 and TRBJ2-2; no clear D. The V gene lost 0 bases and the J gene lost 3 bases, with 8 bases spanning the gap. There are 15 residues in the CDR3. CDR1 and CDR2 (germline): MNHEY, SVGAGI. CDR3 sequence: CASSYSTRDTGELFF. CDR3 DNA: TGTGCCAGCAGTTACTCGACCCGAGACACCGGGGAGCTGTTTTTT.

The rearrangement uses TRBV28 and TRBJ1-1; possibly TRBD1 for D (6 bases). Germline-derived CDR1 and CDR2 are MDHEN and SYDVKM. The CDR3 totals 15 residues. V dropped 8 bases and J dropped 1 base, with 17 bases sitting between them. CDR3 sequence reads: CASAFWGASNTEAFF. Here the CDR3 DNA reads TGTGCCAGCGCCTTTTGGGGGGCCTCGAACACTGAAGCTTTCTTT.

The sample holds a few counts of this clone. The chain is built from TRBV5-1 and TRBJ1-1; D uncertain. Trimming pared 5 bases from V and 4 bases from J, leaving 18 bases between. The germline CDR1 and CDR2 sequences are SGHRS and YFSETQ. The CDR3 length is 15 residues. In DNA form, the CDR3 reads TGCGCCAGCAGTTTTGGGCCCACCGGAGGCACTGAAGCTTTCTTT. It encodes CASSFGPTGGTEAFF. Together with reference TRBV5-1 and TRBJ1-1, the CDR3 gives the full variable domain: KAGVTQTPRYLIKTRGQQVTLSCSPISGHRSVSWYQQTPGQGLQFLFEYFSETQRNKGNFPGRFSGRQFSNSRSEMNVSTLELGDSALYLCASSFGPTGGTEAFFGQGTRLTVV.